Included here is one T cell receptor beta chain sequence, with context. Sequencing used immunoSEQ multiplex PCR; TCRdb keeps in-frame clones, though not all of them. Of approximately 710,000 clones listed, 90% are singletons. The data stem from a study of shared clonotypes between healthy human individuals. Germline CDR1 SGDLS, CDR2 YYNGEE. Trimming cost V 3 bases and J 6 bases; bases outside gene matches: 4. This CDR3 contains 13 residues. The sequenced sample was memory CD8+ T cells from PBMCs. Specified subset: CD45RO+ cells pooled with CCR7-negative TemRA cells. The chain recombines TRBV9 with TRBJ1-1, with 8 bases fitting TRBD1. This receptor was obtained from a man between 18 and 35 years old in good health. Some clones in this sample may be carry-over from other donors' samples. CDR3 bases: TGTGCCAGCAGCGGGACAGGGTTGGCTGAAGCTTTCTTT. Its translation: CASSGTGLAEAFF.